What follows are 7 T cell receptor beta chains derived from one specimen sequenced in a study of low-dose radiotherapy and immunotherapy resistance in tumors. Priming of first-strand cDNA relied on TRAV- and TRBV-specific primers (covering alpha and beta chains). TCR amplification used around 20 PCR cycles, a constant-region primer and a V-primer adapter. A single record per CDR3 protein comes from TCRdb applying MiXCR to the reads. The sample contains more than 70,000 distinct CDR3 sequences, around 20% of which appear only once. As to time point: after trial treatment. Treatment of the sample: LDRT plus nivolumab, ipilimumab, low-dose cyclophosphamide and aspirin (RACIN trial). This specimen consisted of PBMCs, obtained after low-dose radiotherapy plus immunotherapy. These receptors were obtained from a female donor with ovarian cancer.

This clonotype was counted many times. The chain combines TRBV30 with TRBJ2-7; 10 bases map to TRBD2. V dropped 0 bases and J dropped 2; count of bases not matched to a gene: 4. CDR3 length: 15 residues. In germline, CDR1 is GTSNPN, CDR2 SVGIG (reference sequence). This CDR3 reads CAWSVGLAGAYEQYF. In nucleotides, the CDR3 is TGTGCCTGGAGTGTAGGGCTAGCGGGAGCCTACGAGCAGTACTTC.

The chain links TRBV6-5 to TRBJ1-2; 7 bases match TRBD1. The V gene's germline CDR1 is MNHEY and CDR2 SVGAGI. The CDR3 has 16 residues. V lost 0 bases and J lost 8; bases outside the gene matches: 12. The CDR3 loop is CASSYSRARGGNGYTF. The CDR3 nucleotides are TGTGCCAGCAGTTACTCCCGTGCCAGGGGGGGGAACGGCTACACCTTC.

There are many counts of this clonotype. V and J are TRBV20-1 and TRBJ2-1, with 8 bases identical to TRBD2. Germline-derived CDR1 and CDR2 are DFQATT and SNEGSKA (reference sequence). The CDR3 spans 17 residues. Losses at the gene ends were 1 base for V and 0 bases for J; bases not matched to a gene: 8. CDR3 residues: CSARVTGGRSSYNEQFF. CDR3 DNA sequence: TGCAGTGCTAGAGTAACCGGCGGGAGGTCCTCCTACAATGAGCAGTTCTTC.

This clonotype has at least ten counts. This rearrangement joins TRBV30 to TRBJ2-2; 10 bases are a match to TRBD2. This CDR3 comprises 18 residues. From germline, CDR1 is GTSNPN and CDR2 SVGIG (reference sequence). With V trimmed by 1 base and J by 5 bases, 13 bases remained unmatched. The DNA for the CDR3 is TGTGCCTGGAGTGCACGGGGTAGCGGGAGGTCGGGGACCGGGGAGCTGTTTTTT. This gives the protein CAWSARGSGRSGTGELFF. Based on the CDR3 plus reference TRBV30 and TRBJ2-2, the full variable domain is SQTIHQWPATLVQPVGSPLSLECTVEGTSNPNLYWYRQAAGRGLQLLFYSVGIGQISSEVPQNLSASRPQDRQFILSSKKLLLSDSGFYLCAWSARGSGRSGTGELFFGEGSRLTVL.

The sample holds many counts of this clonotype. The chain employs TRBV3-1 and TRBJ2-5; tentative D call: TRBD2 (6 bases). This CDR3 has 16 residues. The germline V and J ends were trimmed by 1 base and 2 bases, with 14 bases remaining between them. Per germline, CDR1 LGHDT and CDR2 YNNKEL (reference sequence). The CDR3 DNA reads as TGTGCCAGCAGCCAAGCCCGGGGGACCCCTCAAGAGACCCAGTACTTC. It yields the protein CASSQARGTPQETQYF.

This clonotype was recorded many times. V is TRBV29-1 and J is TRBJ1-1; a weak D match, TRBD1 (6 bases). Germline V gene lookup returns CDR1 SQVTM and CDR2 ANQGSEA. V lost 7 bases to trimming and J lost 6 bases, with 18 bases between them. The CDR3 spans 13 residues. CDR3 sequence reads: CSAADRLFSEAFF. CDR3 sequence (DNA): TGCAGCGCCGCGGACAGATTATTCTCTGAAGCTTTCTTT.

This clonotype was found many times. V and J are TRBV19 and TRBJ2-3; D perhaps matches TRBD2 (5 bases). Looked up from germline, CDR1 is LNHDA and CDR2 is SQIVND (reference sequence). The V end was cut by 0 bases, the J end by 0 bases, with 10 bases between. This CDR3 comprises 16 residues. As DNA, the CDR3 is TGTGCCAGTAGTATAGATATCGGGGATAGCACAGATACGCAGTATTTT. This gives the protein CASSIDIGDSTDTQYF.